A single sample is the source of the 8 T cell receptor beta chains below, sequenced in a study of identical twins' blood T cells. Via MiXCR, TCRdb re-called the 5' RACE reads, giving one row per CDR3 protein. The repertoire holds 300,000 to 450,000 distinct CDR3 sequences, with roughly 27% as singletons. Sequenced material: PBMCs. These receptor sequences come from a woman aged 18 to 55 in good health.

The V call is TRBV12-3 or TRBV12-4, the J call TRBJ2-5; maybe TRBD2 (6 bases). Trimming left V 0 bases short and J 3 bases short, with 17 bases between. The length of the CDR3 is 17 residues. The CDR3 sequence: CASSLALRAGTKETQYF. The DNA of the CDR3 is TGTGCCAGCAGTTTAGCGCTTCGAGCGGGTACAAAAGAGACCCAGTACTTC.

V and J are TRBV27 and TRBJ2-3; TRBD2 agrees at 9 bases. The junction had 4 bases not matched to a gene; V was cut back by 4 bases and J by 8 bases. CDR1 is MNHEY, CDR2 SMNVEV, per germline (reference sequence). CDR3 length: 13 residues. The CDR3 nucleotides are TGTGCCAGCAGTTCTAGCGGGGTAAGTACGCAGTATTTT. Its translation: CASSSSGVSTQYF.

This clonotype has just a few counts. The chain recombines TRBV7-9 with TRBJ1-1; the D is unclear. Germline V CDR1 and CDR2: SEHNR, FQNEAQ (reference sequence). CDR3 size: 12 residues. Trimming cost V 0 bases and J 3 bases, with 2 bases left between them. Here the CDR3 reads CASSLAHTEAFF. The DNA of the CDR3 is TGTGCCAGCAGCTTAGCCCACACTGAAGCTTTCTTT.

This clonotype was observed many times. This chain links TRBV6-6 with TRBJ1-4; D may be TRBD1 (5 bases). The CDR3 spans 15 residues. Trimming removed 7 bases from V and 4 bases from J, with 16 bases in between. Looked up from germline, CDR1 is MNHNY and CDR2 is SVGAGI (reference sequence). The CDR3: CASTDTGPFNEKLFF. The CDR3 DNA reads as TGTGCCAGCACCGACACAGGACCCTTTAATGAAAAACTGTTTTTT.

Of note for this clonotype: A read error may be the cause here, since a much bigger clone is one base away. The rearrangement joins TRBV7-9 to TRBJ1-1; D is undetermined. The V and J ends lost 8 bases and 6 bases respectively, with 13 bases between them. CDR1 SEHNR and CDR2 FQNEAQ come from the germline V gene (reference sequence). The CDR3 totals 12 residues. CDR3 in DNA: TGTGCCAGCGGCCCGGACCGGGCTGAAGCTTTCTTT. It is translated as CASGPDRAEAFF.

Concerning this clonotype: A much larger clone is a single base away; this may be a read error. The chain employs TRBV10-3 and TRBJ2-1; D may match TRBD1 or TRBD2 (5 bases each). The germline gives CDR1 ENHRY, CDR2 SYGVKD. This CDR3 is built from 11 residues. The CDR3 loop reads CTISAGTEQFF. The CDR3 bases are TGTACCATCAGTGCCGGGACTGAGCAGTTCTTC.

The count of this clonotype is one. CDR3 nucleotide sequence: TGTGCCAGCAGTTTAGCCCCCAGGGGGCAGTGCTATGGCTACACCTTC. Its protein product is CASSLAPRGQCYGYTF. The gene calls are TRBV12-3 or TRBV12-4 and TRBJ1-2; 8 bases map to TRBD1. The CDR3 contains 16 residues. After removal of 0 bases from V and 4 bases from J, the junction contained 7 bases not matched to a gene.

This clonotype has a handful of counts. This chain links TRBV3-1 with TRBJ1-2; 7 bases match TRBD1. Germline trimming cut 2 bases from V and 5 bases from J; bases unmatched to any gene: 17. The germline CDR1 and CDR2 sequences are LGHDT and YNNKEL (reference sequence). The CDR3 runs 18 residues. This chain's CDR3 is CASSQFRDRSPIWYGYTF. The CDR3 DNA reads as TGTGCCAGCAGCCAATTTAGGGACAGAAGTCCCATATGGTATGGCTACACCTTC.